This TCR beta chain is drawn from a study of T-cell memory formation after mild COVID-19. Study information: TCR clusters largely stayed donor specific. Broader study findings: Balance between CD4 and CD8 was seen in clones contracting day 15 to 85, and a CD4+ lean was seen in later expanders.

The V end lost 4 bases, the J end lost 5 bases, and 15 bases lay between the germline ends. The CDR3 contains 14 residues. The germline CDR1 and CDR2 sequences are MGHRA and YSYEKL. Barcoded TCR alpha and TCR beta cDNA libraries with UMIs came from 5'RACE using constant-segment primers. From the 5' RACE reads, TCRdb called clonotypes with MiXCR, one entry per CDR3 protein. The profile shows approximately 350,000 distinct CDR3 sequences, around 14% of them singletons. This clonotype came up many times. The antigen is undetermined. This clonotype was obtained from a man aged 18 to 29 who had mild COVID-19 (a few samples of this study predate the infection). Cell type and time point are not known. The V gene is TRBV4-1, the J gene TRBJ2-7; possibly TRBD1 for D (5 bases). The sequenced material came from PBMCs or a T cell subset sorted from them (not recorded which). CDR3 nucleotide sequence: TGCGCCAGCAGCCTAAGGACATATGGCGACGAGCAGTACTTC. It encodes CASSLRTYGDEQYF.